This passage covers 32 T cell receptor beta chains from one sample sequenced in a study of CD8 T cells in ankylosing spondylitis. TCRdb fed the 5' RACE reads into MiXCR, producing one record per CDR3 protein. The table lists 100,000 to 150,000 distinct CDR3 sequences, 6% to 8.5% of them singletons. Source material: blood, either unsorted or a sorted T cell fraction (not recorded which). Source of these receptors: a male donor with ankylosing spondylitis or in good health (not recorded which).

The table lists this clonotype with a few counts. DNA of the CDR3: TGCAGTGCGGAGAGGACTAGCGGGGGGGCTTACAATGAGCAGTTCTTC. Protein sequence: CSAERTSGGAYNEQFF. V gene TRBV20-1 combines with J gene TRBJ2-1; 15 bases map to TRBD2. The V gene end was trimmed by 6 bases and the J gene end by 4 bases; junction bases not matched to a gene: 7. Per germline, CDR1 DFQATT and CDR2 SNEGSKA (reference sequence). CDR3 length: 16 amino acids.

This clonotype was recorded a few times. The rearrangement uses TRBV19 and TRBJ2-3; D call uncertain. Germline values: CDR1 LNHDA, CDR2 SQIVND (reference sequence). This CDR3 has 13 residues. Trimming pared 1 base from V and 2 bases from J, leaving 4 bases between. The CDR3 region is CASSIGYTDTQYF. The CDR3 DNA reads as TGTGCCAGTAGTATAGGGTACACAGATACGCAGTATTTT.

This clonotype was observed at least ten times. CDR3 nucleotide sequence: TGCGCCAGCAGCCGGGGGAGACAGGCCGAATACAATGAGCAGTTCTTC. This translates into CASSRGRQAEYNEQFF. V is TRBV5-1 and J is TRBJ2-1, with D perhaps assigned TRBD1 or TRBD2 (6 bases each). The germline V gene encodes CDR1 SGHRS and CDR2 YFSETQ. Trimming pared 4 bases from V and 4 bases from J, leaving 18 bases between. The CDR3 covers 16 residues.

This clonotype was detected ten times or more. This chain uses TRBV9 with TRBJ1-2; D is unclear. Trimming cost V 3 bases and J 3 bases, with 6 bases left between them. Germline CDR1 is SGDLS and CDR2 is YYNGEE. The CDR3 loop spans 12 amino acids. The CDR3 sequence is CASSAEDYGYTF. CDR3 nucleotides: TGTGCCAGCAGCGCTGAGGACTATGGCTACACCTTC.

In this sample, this clonotype turned up many times. V and J are TRBV5-1 and TRBJ2-3, with D tentatively TRBD2 (6 bases). The CDR3 extends over 14 amino acids. The V end was cut by 6 bases, the J end by 0 bases, with 11 bases between. Germline CDR1 and CDR2: SGHRS and YFSETQ. This chain's CDR3 is CASTGESSTDTQYF. CDR3 DNA sequence: TGCGCCAGCACGGGAGAATCTAGCACAGATACGCAGTATTTT.

In its sample, this clonotype was seen many times. The CDR3 here is CASSYADGGYEQYF. CDR3 bases: TGCGCCAGCAGCTACGCAGATGGTGGCTACGAGCAGTACTTC. This chain joins TRBV5-1 and TRBJ2-7; D not certain. Germline loops: CDR1 SGHRS, CDR2 YFSETQ. There are 14 residues in the CDR3. V was cut by 3 bases and J by 3 bases, with 13 bases left in between.

This clonotype came up many times. The gene calls are TRBV3-1 and TRBJ2-7; D not certain. Germline V gene lookup returns CDR1 LGHDT and CDR2 YNNKEL (reference sequence). This CDR3 is built from 13 residues. The V and J ends lost 3 bases and 4 bases respectively, with 10 bases between them. The CDR3 region has the DNA TGTGCCAGCAGCCACTCGGTGTCTTACGAGCAGTACTTC. Its translation: CASSHSVSYEQYF.

This clonotype has ten or more counts. The chain uses TRBV12-3 or TRBV12-4 and TRBJ2-7; 8 positions agree with TRBD1. The CDR3 has 12 residues. Germline trimming cut 6 bases from V and 5 bases from J; bases unmatched to any gene: 3. The CDR3 loop reads CASRQGANEQYF. CDR3 nucleotide sequence: TGTGCCAGCAGGCAGGGGGCCAACGAGCAGTACTTC.

The table lists this clonotype with many counts. This chain uses TRBV3-1 with TRBJ2-1; D is unresolved. Trimming left V 4 bases short and J 8 bases short, with 18 bases between. This CDR3 is 15 amino acids long. Germline V gene data show CDR1 as LGHDT and CDR2 as YNNKEL (reference sequence). The DNA of the CDR3 is TGTGCCAGCAGCCTAACCGGGTCTCGTTCCGATGAGCAGTTCTTC. The encoded protein is CASSLTGSRSDEQFF.

This clonotype was found many times. The chain recombines TRBV6-9 with TRBJ2-7; 10 bases are a match to TRBD1. Trimming at V came to 7 bases and at J to 4 bases, leaving 7 bases not matched to a gene. CDR1 is MNHGY and CDR2 is SVAAGI in the germline V gene. The CDR3 covers 14 residues. CDR3 coding DNA: TGTGCCAGCATCCGGACAGGGGGTTGTTACGAGCAGTACTTC. As protein: CASIRTGGCYEQYF.

This clonotype was detected ten times or more. The V gene is TRBV5-1, the J gene TRBJ2-3; 8 positions match TRBD1. Trimming took 4 bases from V and 0 from J; bases not matched to a gene: 10. The CDR3 sequence is 17 residues long. Germline V gene lookup returns CDR1 SGHRS and CDR2 YFSETQ. CDR3 sequence (DNA): TGCGCCAGCAGCCTGACACAGGGGGTATTTAGCACAGATACGCAGTATTTT. Residues: CASSLTQGVFSTDTQYF.

The V gene is TRBV20-1, the J gene TRBJ2-3; the match to TRBD2 covers 9 bases. This CDR3 spans 14 amino acids. Germline CDR1 reads DFQATT; CDR2 reads SNEGSKA (reference sequence). Losses at the gene ends were 6 bases for V and 2 bases for J; bases not matched to a gene: 6. The CDR3 spells CSASPSGTTDTQYF. Here the CDR3 DNA reads TGCAGTGCCTCCCCTAGCGGGACCACAGATACGCAGTATTTT.

This clonotype was seen repeatedly, ten times or more. This chain joins TRBV20-1 and TRBJ2-1; 7 bases fit TRBD1. This CDR3 is built from 14 residues. After removal of 3 bases from V and 5 bases from J, the junction contained 7 bases not matched to a gene. Germline V gene data show CDR1 as DFQATT and CDR2 as SNEGSKA (reference sequence). In nucleotides, the CDR3 is TGCAGTGCTAGGGGACAGTCGGAACACAATGAGCAGTTCTTC. It codes for CSARGQSEHNEQFF.

This clonotype was observed at least ten times. This chain connects TRBV12-3 or TRBV12-4 to TRBJ2-2; 7 nucleotides align to TRBD2. This CDR3 has 13 amino acids. V trimming: 4 bases; J trimming: 6 bases; junction bases outside the gene matches: 2. The CDR3 protein is CASSSGLAGELFF. The DNA for the CDR3 is TGTGCCAGCAGTTCTGGACTAGCCGGGGAGCTGTTTTTT.

This clonotype was counted many times. The genes are TRBV7-9 and TRBJ1-1, with 9 bases that match TRBD1. V was clipped by 3 bases and J by 5 bases; unmatched bases: 7. CDR1 SEHNR and CDR2 FQNEAQ come from the germline V gene (reference sequence). This CDR3 is built from 15 residues. CDR3 sequence: CASSLLTGGGTEAFF. CDR3 coding DNA: TGTGCCAGCAGCTTGCTGACAGGGGGGGGGACTGAAGCTTTCTTT. The full variable domain, rest sourced from reference TRBV7-9 and TRBJ1-1, is DTGVSQNPRHKITKRGQNVTFRCDPISEHNRLYWYRQTLGQGPEFLTYFQNEAQLEKSRLLSDRFSAERPKGSFSTLEIQRTEQGDSAMYLCASSLLTGGGTEAFFGQGTRLTVV.

This clonotype was recorded many times. The chain is built from TRBV7-9 and TRBJ2-7; no clear D. The V and J ends lost 8 bases and 1 base respectively, with 6 bases between them. The CDR3 spans 11 residues. The germline gives CDR1 SEHNR, CDR2 FQNEAQ (reference sequence). The CDR3 nucleotides read TGTGCCAGCGAACTGTCCTACGAGCAGTACTTC. Its protein is CASELSYEQYF.

This clonotype has a count of ten or more. This sequence joins TRBV5-1 and TRBJ1-5; weak D call: TRBD1 (5 bases). The germline V and J ends were trimmed by 0 bases and 2 bases, with 9 bases remaining between them. The CDR3 contains 15 residues. Germline V gene lookup returns CDR1 SGHRS and CDR2 YFSETQ. The CDR3 DNA sequence: TGCGCCAGCAGCTTGGAGGGGACGGGCAATCAGCCCCAGCATTTT. Translating it yields CASSLEGTGNQPQHF.

This clonotype was observed at least ten times. The rearrangement uses TRBV29-1 and TRBJ1-2; D may be TRBD1 (5 bases). The CDR3 has 11 residues. V was shortened by 7 bases and J by 7 bases, with 13 bases between the two germline ends. Germline CDR1 is SQVTM and CDR2 is ANQGSEA. The CDR3 nucleotides are TGCAGCGCCAGGGTAGATCGTGGCTACACCTTC. This translates into CSARVDRGYTF. Full variable domain (outside the CDR3, taken from reference TRBV29-1 and TRBJ1-2): SAVISQKPSRDICQRGTSLTIQCQVDSQVTMMFWYRQQPGQSLTLIATANQGSEATYESGFVIDKFPISRPNLTFSTLTVSNMSPEDSSIYLCSARVDRGYTFGSGTRLTVV.

This clonotype was observed many times. The chain has TRBV20-1 and TRBJ2-1; TRBD1 agrees at 9 bases. With 2 bases clipped from V and 8 bases from J, the junction kept 16 bases outside the gene matches. Germline V lookup: CDR1 DFQATT, CDR2 SNEGSKA (reference sequence). The CDR3 is made up of 17 amino acids. Written as DNA, the CDR3 is TGCAGTGCTAGACTCCTCCCCTTAGGGACAGGGTATGATGAGCAGTTCTTC. This translates into CSARLLPLGTGYDEQFF.

This clonotype appeared many times. The genes are TRBV12-3 or TRBV12-4 and TRBJ2-1; unclear D gene. The CDR3 totals 14 residues. Trimming pared 7 bases from V and 0 bases from J, leaving 10 bases between. The CDR3 loop is CASILDSSYNEQFF. The CDR3 coding sequence is TGTGCCAGCATCTTGGATTCCTCCTACAATGAGCAGTTCTTC.

To note about this clonotype: With a much larger clone just one base away, this may be a read error. The CDR3 does not end in the conserved phenylalanine or tryptophan, so this is likely a read error. This chain uses TRBV15 with TRBJ2-1, with D perhaps given as TRBD1 or TRBD2 (6 bases each). The CDR3 sequence is 15 residues long. Per the germline V gene, CDR1 is LNHNV and CDR2 is YYDKDF (reference sequence). With 0 bases removed from V and 7 bases from J, the gap between germline ends came to 13 bases. The CDR3 nucleotides are TGTGCCACCAGCAGAGATAGCTGGGGGGCGAATGAGCAGTTCCTC. Translation: CATSRDSWGANEQFL.

This clonotype has at least ten counts. The chain has TRBV7-9 and TRBJ2-7, with D perhaps being TRBD1 or TRBD2 (5 bases each). The germline V gene has CDR1 SEHNR and CDR2 FQNEAQ (reference sequence). The CDR3 consists of 14 residues. Trimming stripped 5 bases from V and 0 bases from J, with 11 bases between. CDR3 nucleotides: TGTGCCAGCAGCGTTCGGGACGGCTCCTACGAGCAGTACTTC. Encoded protein: CASSVRDGSYEQYF.

Ten or more counts support this clonotype. V and J are TRBV4-2 and TRBJ2-1, with 13 bases that match TRBD2. This CDR3 region has 18 residues. The J segment lost 1 base and the V segment lost 0 bases, leaving 3 bases of the junction unmatched. Germline V lookup: CDR1 LGHNA, CDR2 YNFKEQ. CDR3 DNA sequence: TGTGCCAGCAGCCAAGATCTGACTAGCGGGAGGTCCTACAATGAGCAGTTCTTC. It codes for CASSQDLTSGRSYNEQFF.

V and J are TRBV25-1 and TRBJ2-3; D gene ambiguous. V was shortened by 1 base and J by 8 bases, with 19 bases between the two germline ends. Germline V gene data show CDR1 as MGHDK and CDR2 as SYGVNS. The CDR3 is 16 amino acids. The CDR3 DNA follows: TGTGCCAGCAGTGAATCTGGGGATCTGGCTCTCGGTACGCAGTATTTT. It yields the protein CASSESGDLALGTQYF.

This clonotype was found many times. The genes are TRBV11-3 and TRBJ2-1, with 11 bases lining up with TRBD2. Trimming took 5 bases from V and 7 from J; bases not matched to a gene: 10. This CDR3 contains 16 residues. Germline values: CDR1 SGHNT, CDR2 YENEEA. CDR3 loop: CASSALAGGPGNEQFF. The CDR3 region has the DNA TGTGCCAGCAGCGCCTTAGCGGGAGGGCCGGGGAATGAGCAGTTCTTC.

This clonotype was seen only a few times. V and J are TRBV5-1 and TRBJ1-5; 9 nucleotides align to TRBD1. Germline V gene sequence: CDR1 SGHRS, CDR2 YFSETQ. The CDR3 runs 14 residues. V dropped 3 bases and J dropped 7; count of bases not matched to a gene: 5. This CDR3 reads CASSSGQGMQPQHF. The DNA for the CDR3 is TGCGCCAGCAGCTCGGGACAGGGTATGCAGCCCCAGCATTTT.

This clonotype was observed many times. The chain is built from TRBV7-9 and TRBJ2-7; 8 bases map to TRBD2. The ends lost 1 base at V and 4 bases at J; junction bases unmatched: 6. Germline values: CDR1 SEHNR, CDR2 FQNEAQ (reference sequence). This CDR3 comprises 15 residues. The CDR3 region is CASSLDLPGGYEQYF. CDR3 coding DNA: TGTGCCAGCAGCTTAGATTTACCGGGAGGGTACGAGCAGTACTTC. Supplemented by reference TRBV7-9 and TRBJ2-7, the full variable domain reads DTGVSQNPRHKITKRGQNVTFRCDPISEHNRLYWYRQTLGQGPEFLTYFQNEAQLEKSRLLSDRFSAERPKGSFSTLEIQRTEQGDSAMYLCASSLDLPGGYEQYFGPGTRLTVT.

This clonotype has ten or more counts. This chain links TRBV23-1 with TRBJ2-2; D is unresolved. TRBV23-1 is annotated as an ORF whose role is uncertain. Trimming shortened V by 0 bases and J by 2 bases, and 13 bases separated the two germline ends. The CDR3 loop spans 17 amino acids. CDR3 sequence: CASSQSHISANTGELFF. CDR3 sequence (DNA): TGCGCCAGCAGTCAATCCCACATATCGGCCAACACCGGGGAGCTGTTTTTT.

In this sample, this clonotype turned up many times. This rearrangement joins TRBV5-1 to TRBJ2-5; D is possibly TRBD1 or TRBD2 (5 bases each). V lost 7 bases to trimming and J lost 4 bases, with 11 bases between them. The germline V gene has CDR1 SGHRS and CDR2 YFSETQ. CDR3 length: 12 residues. CDR3: CASGEGTETQYF. CDR3 coding DNA: TGCGCCAGCGGGGAAGGGACAGAGACCCAGTACTTC.

In this sample, this clonotype turned up many times. The chain has TRBV20-1 and TRBJ2-3; D is undetermined. Germline V CDR1 and CDR2: DFQATT, SNEGSKA (reference sequence). This CDR3 has 11 residues. V lost 6 bases and J 4 bases, leaving 8 bases between the germline ends. The CDR3 loop is CSAMVADTQYF. CDR3 in DNA: TGCAGTGCAATGGTCGCAGATACGCAGTATTTT.

V and J are TRBV19 and TRBJ1-1; D gene unclear. The germline V and J ends were trimmed by 7 bases and 5 bases, with 8 bases remaining between them. The germline gives CDR1 LNHDA, CDR2 SQIVND (reference sequence). The CDR3 has 11 residues. CDR3 in DNA: TGTGCCAGTACCATAGGAACTGAAGCTTTCTTT. Protein: CASTIGTEAFF. Full variable domain (rest looked up from reference TRBV19 and TRBJ1-1): DGGITQSPKYLFRKEGQNVTLSCEQNLNHDAMYWYRQDPGQGLRLIYYSQIVNDFQKGDIAEGYSVSREKKESFPLTVTSAQKNPTAFYLCASTIGTEAFFGQGTRLTVV.

The chain's CDR3 is CSARGQGSYEQYF. As DNA, the CDR3 is TGCAGTGCTAGAGGACAGGGTAGCTACGAGCAGTACTTC. This chain connects TRBV20-1 to TRBJ2-7; 7 bases are a match to TRBD1. V lost 1 base and J lost 3; bases outside the gene matches: 3. CDR3 size: 13 residues. Looked up from germline, CDR1 is DFQATT and CDR2 is SNEGSKA (reference sequence).